This T cell receptor (beta chain) is drawn from a study of T cell responses to AZD1222 COVID-19 vaccine. Study-level background: The study pooled second doses at about 4 or about 12 weeks. General study findings and limits: No repertoire was sampled before or during the peak T cell response, only after it. Recipients of two AZD1222 doses showed rising Spike-specific TCR breadth and depth.

Libraries were prepared by immunoSEQ multiplex PCR; TCRdb keeps only in-frame clonotypes and omits some of them. The data contain 80,000 or so clones, 70% to 85% of them singletons. Comment on this clone: Its antigen is not known.

Losses at the gene ends were 4 bases for V and 2 bases for J; bases not matched to a gene: 9. Germline-derived CDR1 and CDR2 are SGHNT and YYREEE (reference sequence). This CDR3 has 16 amino acids. This receptor was identified in an adult in good health. The chain uses TRBV5-4 and TRBJ1-1; TRBD1 matches 9 bases. The material sequenced was peripheral blood, taken on day 0 of AZD1222 vaccination. The CDR3 region is CASSDDRGFINTEAFF. DNA for the CDR3: TGTGCCAGCAGCGACGACAGGGGGTTCATCAACACTGAAGCTTTCTTT.